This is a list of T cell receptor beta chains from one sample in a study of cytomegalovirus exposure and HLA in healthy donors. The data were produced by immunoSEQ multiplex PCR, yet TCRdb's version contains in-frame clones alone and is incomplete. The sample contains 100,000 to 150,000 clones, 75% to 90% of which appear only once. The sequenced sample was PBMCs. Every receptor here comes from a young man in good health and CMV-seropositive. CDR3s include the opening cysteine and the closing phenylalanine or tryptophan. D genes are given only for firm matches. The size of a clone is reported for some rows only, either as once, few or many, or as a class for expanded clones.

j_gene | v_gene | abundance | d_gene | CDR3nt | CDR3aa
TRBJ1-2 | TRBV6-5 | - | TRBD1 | TGTGCCAGCAGCTGGACAGGGAACTATGGCTACACCTTC | CASSWTGNYGYTF
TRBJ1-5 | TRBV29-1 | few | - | TGCAGCGTTCGCTTATCAGTTTATAGCAATCAGCCCCAGCATTTT | CSVRLSVYSNQPQHF
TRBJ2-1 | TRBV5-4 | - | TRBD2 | TGTGCCAGCAGCACCCAGGGAGGGTACAATGAGCAGTTCTTC | CASSTQGGYNEQFF
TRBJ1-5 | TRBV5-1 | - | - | TGCGCCAGCAGCCTTACGCCGGAGACAGGTTATCAGCCCCAGCATTTT | CASSLTPETGYQPQHF
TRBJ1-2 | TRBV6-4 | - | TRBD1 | TGTGCCAGCAGTGCCCTCATGGATCCACCCCCGGACAGGGCCTATGGCTACACCTTC | CASSALMDPPPDRAYGYTF
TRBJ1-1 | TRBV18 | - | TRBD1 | TGTGCCAGCTCACGGGGACAGGGCGAGACTGAAGCTTTCTTT | CASSRGQGETEAFF
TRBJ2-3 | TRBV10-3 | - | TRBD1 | TGTGCCATCAGTGAGGAGACAGGGCTAAGGTCTACGCAGTATTTT | CAISEETGLRSTQYF
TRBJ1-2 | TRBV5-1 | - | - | TGCGCCAGCAGCCCTGACACCTATGGCTACACCTTC | CASSPDTYGYTF
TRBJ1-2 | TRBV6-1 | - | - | TGTGCCAGCAGTCCGTCTGAGGGCGAGATCTATGGCTACACCTTC | CASSPSEGEIYGYTF
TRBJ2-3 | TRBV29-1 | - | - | TGCAGCGTTTACAGGGCCTCCAAGGCGCAGTATTTT | CSVYRASKAQYF
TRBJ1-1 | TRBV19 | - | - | TGTGCCAGTAGTATTCGTGCCAGGGCGAACACTGAAGCTTTCTTT | CASSIRARANTEAFF
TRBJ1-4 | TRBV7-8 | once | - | TGTGCCAGCATCCCAGGCCGGTATCCTCTTAATGAAAAACTGTTTTTT | CASIPGRYPLNEKLFF
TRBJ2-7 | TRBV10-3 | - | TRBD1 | TGTGCCATCAGTCGCGGGACAGGGGATTCCTACGAGCAGTACTTC | CAISRGTGDSYEQYF
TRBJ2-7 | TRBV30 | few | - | TGTGCCTGGAGTAGACCTGGCCGGGACGAGCAGTACTTC | CAWSRPGRDEQYF
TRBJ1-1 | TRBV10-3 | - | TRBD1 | TGTGCCATCACCTCGACAGGGGTCGACACTGAAGCTTTCTTT | CAITSTGVDTEAFF
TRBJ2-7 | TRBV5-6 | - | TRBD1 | TGTGCCAGCAGTTCCGCCGGGGACAGAGACTACGAGCAGTACTTC | CASSSAGDRDYEQYF
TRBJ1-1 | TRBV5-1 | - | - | TGCGCCAGCTCGGGCCCGGGGGGCACTGAAGCTTTCTTT | CASSGPGGTEAFF
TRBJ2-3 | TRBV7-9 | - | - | TGTGCCAGCAGCCTCCAGGTGGCACTTAGCACAGATACGCAGTATTTT | CASSLQVALSTDTQYF
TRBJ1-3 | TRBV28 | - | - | TGTGCCAGCAGGGTACAGCACTCTGGAAACACCATATATTTT | CASRVQHSGNTIYF
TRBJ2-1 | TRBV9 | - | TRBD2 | TGTGCCAGCAGCGAGCGGGGGTTCTCGAATGAGCAGTTCTTC | CASSERGFSNEQFF
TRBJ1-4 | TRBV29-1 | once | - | TGCAGCGGGTCGGACACCGGGCAAGCTAATGAAAAACTGTTTTTT | CSGSDTGQANEKLFF
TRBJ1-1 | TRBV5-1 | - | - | TGCGCCAGCAGCCCCTGGTCGGGAGGGGATAAGGACACTGAAGCTTTCTTT | CASSPWSGGDKDTEAFF
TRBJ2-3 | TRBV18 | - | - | TGTGCCAGCTCACGTGGCGGAGATACGCAGTATTTT | CASSRGGDTQYF
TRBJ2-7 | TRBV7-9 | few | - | TGTGCCAGCAGCTCAACGGCCGGGACAAGTGCCTACGAGCAGTACTTC | CASSSTAGTSAYEQYF
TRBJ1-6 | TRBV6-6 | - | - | TGTGCCAGCAGTTACAAGGGGTATGATAATTCACCCCTCCACTTT | CASSYKGYDNSPLHF
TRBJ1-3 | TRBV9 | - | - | TGTGCCAGCAGCCCAAACGACGCAGGGTCTGGAAACACCATATATTTT | CASSPNDAGSGNTIYF
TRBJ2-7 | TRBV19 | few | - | TGTGCCAGTAGCGGGCAGAGCGGCTACGAGCAGTACTTC | CASSGQSGYEQYF
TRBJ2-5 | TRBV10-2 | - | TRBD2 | TGCGCCAGCAGTGAACGGACTAGCGGGGGGCTCCAGGAGACCCAGTACTTC | CASSERTSGGLQETQYF
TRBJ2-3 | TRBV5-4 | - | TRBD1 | TGTGCCAGCAGCTTAGGGGGCCCCAGCACAGATACGCAGTATTTT | CASSLGGPSTDTQYF
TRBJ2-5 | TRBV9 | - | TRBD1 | TGTGCCAGTAGCGCAACAGGGGGCGGCGAGACCCAGTACTTC | CASSATGGGETQYF
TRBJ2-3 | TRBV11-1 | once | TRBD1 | TGTGCCAGCAGCTTGTACAGGGGAACAGATACGCAGTATTTT | CASSLYRGTDTQYF
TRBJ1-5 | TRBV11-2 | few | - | TGTGCCAGCAGCTTAGACACGGGGGGCGGTCAGCCCCAGCATTTT | CASSLDTGGGQPQHF
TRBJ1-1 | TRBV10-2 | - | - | TGCGCCAGCTGCTGTTGGGGGGGTCGCCCGAACACTGAAGCTTTCTTT | CASCCWGGRPNTEAFF
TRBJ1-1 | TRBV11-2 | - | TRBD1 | TGTGCCAGCAGCTCCCGACAGGGGGGGAACACTGAAGCTTTCTTT | CASSSRQGGNTEAFF
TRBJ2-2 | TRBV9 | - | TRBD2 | TGTGCCAGCCGCGCGGGGGGGAACACCGGGGAGCTGTTTTTT | CASRAGGNTGELFF
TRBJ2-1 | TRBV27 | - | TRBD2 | TGTGCCAGCAGTTTAGGGGGGGGGATTTATCTCAATGAGCAGTTCTTC | CASSLGGGIYLNEQFF
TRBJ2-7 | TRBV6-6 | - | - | TGTGCCAGCAGTTACTCAAGGGAGAGCGAGCAGTACTTC | CASSYSRESEQYF
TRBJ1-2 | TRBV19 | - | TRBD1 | TGTGCCAGTAGACCCGGGACAGGGTTAAACTATGGCTACACCTTC | CASRPGTGLNYGYTF
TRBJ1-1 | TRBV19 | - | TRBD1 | TGTGCCAGCTCCGGGACAGGGTATGGCACTGAAGCTTTCTTT | CASSGTGYGTEAFF
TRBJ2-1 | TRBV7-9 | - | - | TGTGCCAGCAGCTCACAACTAAAGAATGAGCAGTTCTTC | CASSSQLKNEQFF
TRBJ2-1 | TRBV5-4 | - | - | TGTGCCAGCAGCTTGGGTCTATTCTACAATGAGCAGTTCTTC | CASSLGLFYNEQFF
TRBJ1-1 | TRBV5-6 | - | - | TGTGCCAGCAGCTCCCTCAAGAGGGTCAACACTGAAGCTTTCTTT | CASSSLKRVNTEAFF
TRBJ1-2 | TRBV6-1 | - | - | TGTGCCAGCAGTTCGGGGGGGAACGGCTACACCTTC | CASSSGGNGYTF
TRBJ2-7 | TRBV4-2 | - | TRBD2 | TGTGCCAGCAGCCAAGCGGGGGGTGGCAACGAGCAGTACTTC | CASSQAGGGNEQYF
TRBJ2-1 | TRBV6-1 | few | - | TGTGCCAGCAGCCGGGACTCAGGATACAATGAGCAGTTCTTC | CASSRDSGYNEQFF
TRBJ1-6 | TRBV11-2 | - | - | TGTGCCAGCAGCCCGCGTCCAGGAGGGAGCTCCTATAATTCACCCCTCCACTTT | CASSPRPGGSSYNSPLHF
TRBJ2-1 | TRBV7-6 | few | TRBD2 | TGTGCCAGCAGCCAGCGGGGAGCGGGTGGGGAGCAGTTCTTC | CASSQRGAGGEQFF
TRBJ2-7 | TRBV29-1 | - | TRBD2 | TGCAGCGTAACCTTCGGGGGGTCCCTCATTTACGAGCAGTACTTC | CSVTFGGSLIYEQYF
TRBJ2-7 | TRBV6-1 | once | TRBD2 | TGTGCCAGCAGTGAACTAGCGGGGGGCTACGAGCAGTACTTC | CASSELAGGYEQYF
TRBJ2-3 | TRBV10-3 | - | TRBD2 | TGTGCCATCAGTGGAAGGAGGGGGACTAGCGGCACAGATACGCAGTATTTT | CAISGRRGTSGTDTQYF
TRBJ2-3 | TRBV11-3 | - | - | TGTGCCAGCAGCTTAGATGGCCAGGTGGAGGGCACAGATACGCAGTATTTT | CASSLDGQVEGTDTQYF
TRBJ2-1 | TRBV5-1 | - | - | TGCGCCAGCAGCTTGGCCGGGACTGATCTTAATGAGCAGTTCTTC | CASSLAGTDLNEQFF